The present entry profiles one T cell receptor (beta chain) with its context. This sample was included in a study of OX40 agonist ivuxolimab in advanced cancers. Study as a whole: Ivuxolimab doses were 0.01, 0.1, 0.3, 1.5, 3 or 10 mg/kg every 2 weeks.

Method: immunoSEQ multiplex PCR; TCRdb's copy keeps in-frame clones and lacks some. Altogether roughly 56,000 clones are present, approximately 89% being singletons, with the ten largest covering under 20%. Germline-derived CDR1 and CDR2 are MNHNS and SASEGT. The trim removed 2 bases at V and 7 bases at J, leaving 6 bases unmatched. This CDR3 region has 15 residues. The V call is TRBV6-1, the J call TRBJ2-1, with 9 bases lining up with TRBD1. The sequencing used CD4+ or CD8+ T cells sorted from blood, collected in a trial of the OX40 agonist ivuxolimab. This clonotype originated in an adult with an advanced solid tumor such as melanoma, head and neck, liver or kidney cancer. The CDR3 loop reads CASSEPGQGLNEQFF. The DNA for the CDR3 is TGTGCCAGCAGTGAACCGGGACAGGGTTTGAATGAGCAGTTCTTC.